This T cell receptor beta chain was profiled in a study of cytomegalovirus exposure and HLA in healthy donors. Remarks on this clone: Antigen: not known.

V lost 6 bases, J lost 1 base, and 4 bases stayed unmatched. Germline V gene sequence: CDR1 MDHEN, CDR2 SYDVKM. The CDR3 has 14 residues. General study points: Despite most TCR sequences being rare, some public TCRs occurred in many donors.

Assay used: immunoSEQ multiplex PCR; TCRdb lists only in-frame clones, some missing. The repertoire includes under 200,000 clones, under 90% of them detected once, and around 10% sits in the top ten. The TCR comes from a young woman in good health and CMV-seropositive. J is TRBJ2-3 and V is TRBV28; 7 positions match TRBD2. The sample taken for sequencing was PBMCs. CDR3: CASSRRGGTDTQYF. The CDR3, as DNA: TGTGCCAGCAGCCGCCGGGGGGGCACAGATACGCAGTATTTT. The complete variable domain, with remaining parts taken from reference TRBV28 and TRBJ2-3, reads DVKVTQSSRYLVKRTGEKVFLECVQDMDHENMFWYRQDPGLGLRLIYFSYDVKMKEKGDIPEGYSVSREKKERFSLILESASTNQTSMYLCASSRRGGTDTQYFGPGTRLTVL.